These 11 T cell receptor beta chains originate from one sample sequenced in a study of shared clonotypes between healthy human individuals. Naive CD8 cells lacked CD45RO and underwent positive selection for CCR7, leaving out terminally differentiated effector memory CD45RA+ cells. Measured with immunoSEQ multiplex PCR; TCRdb has only the in-frame clones, and not every one. The data contain 800,000 or so clones, approximately 97% of them singletons. Sequences were obtained from naive CD8+ T cells sorted from blood. The receptors originated from a man aged 25-45 years in good health.

The chain recombines TRBV4-3 with TRBJ2-7, with 7 bases matching TRBD1. J lost 3 bases, V lost 0 bases, and 5 bases had no gene match. Germline values: CDR1 LGHNA, CDR2 YSLEER. The CDR3 is 15 amino acids. CDR3 bases: TGCGCCAGCAGCCAAGACCGGGACAGAATCTACGAGCAGTACTTC. Its translation is CASSQDRDRIYEQYF.

The chain combines TRBV4-1 with TRBJ2-7, with a weak D call TRBD2 (5 bases). Germline values: CDR1 MGHRA, CDR2 YSYEKL. The CDR3 totals 13 residues. V was clipped by 1 base and J by 6 bases, with 10 bases between them. CDR3 coding DNA: TGCGCCAGCAGCCAAGTATTAGGGAGCGAGCAGTACTTC. Residues: CASSQVLGSEQYF.

In DNA form, the CDR3 reads TGCGCCCACTTCGAGGGGGCTCGACAGCCCCAGCATTTT. Translating it yields CAHFEGARQPQHF. This chain connects TRBV4-1 to TRBJ1-5; 7 bases line up with TRBD1. The CDR3 runs 13 residues. CDR1 MGHRA and CDR2 YSYEKL come from the germline V gene. The J segment lost 7 bases and the V segment lost 11 bases, leaving 11 bases of the junction unmatched.

V is TRBV5-6 and J is TRBJ1-2, with unresolved D. The CDR3 is 13 residues long. In germline, CDR1 is SGHDT, CDR2 YYEEEE. The ends were cut back, 1 base at V and 8 bases at J, with 12 bases in the middle. The CDR3 DNA reads TGTGCCAGCAGCTTGATCAGAAACCAGGGCTACACCTTC. Protein: CASSLIRNQGYTF.

V gene TRBV7-9 combines with J gene TRBJ2-7; D call uncertain. Germline CDR1 is SEHNR and CDR2 is FQNEAQ (reference sequence). The CDR3 spans 15 residues. V was clipped by 0 bases and J by 4 bases, with 13 bases between them. This chain's CDR3 is CASSLAAGDHYEQYF. The DNA for the CDR3 is TGTGCCAGCAGCTTAGCGGCAGGCGATCATTACGAGCAGTACTTC.

The rearrangement uses TRBV5-1 and TRBJ1-4, with 7 positions matching TRBD1. The germline CDR1 and CDR2 sequences are SGHRS and YFSETQ. J lost 6 bases, V lost 2 bases, and 7 bases had no gene match. The length of the CDR3 is 15 residues. CDR3 DNA: TGCGCCAGCAGCTTTTCCGGGACAGAGTATGAAAAACTGTTTTTT. Its translation is CASSFSGTEYEKLFF.

V gene TRBV5-1 combines with J gene TRBJ2-7, with 14 nucleotides matching TRBD2. The CDR3 extends over 17 amino acids. V shed 3 bases, J shed 6 bases, and the junction held 11 bases outside the gene matches. Per the germline V gene, CDR1 is SGHRS and CDR2 is YFSETQ. CDR3 residues: CASSSGTSGSPRREQYF. The CDR3 coding sequence is TGCGCCAGCAGCTCCGGGACTAGCGGGAGCCCCCGGCGCGAGCAGTACTTC.

This clone was recorded once. The J gene is TRBJ2-1, the V gene TRBV7-9; tentative D call: TRBD2 (6 bases). Germline V gene data show CDR1 as SEHNR and CDR2 as FQNEAQ (reference sequence). Trimming took 4 bases from V and 8 from J, leaving 24 bases between them. The CDR3 covers 17 residues. CDR3 amino acids: CASSSLPLGLTQDEQFF. CDR3 nucleotide sequence: TGTGCCAGCAGCTCCCTCCCATTGGGACTTACCCAGGATGAGCAGTTCTTC.

The chain is built from TRBV5-1 and TRBJ2-7; TRBD1 agrees at 9 bases. V lost 0 bases and J lost 4; bases outside the gene matches: 5. CDR1 and CDR2 (germline): SGHRS, YFSETQ. This CDR3 is built from 15 residues. The CDR3 sequence is CASSLAQGALYEQYF. For the CDR3, the DNA is TGCGCCAGCAGCTTGGCACAGGGGGCTTTATACGAGCAGTACTTC.

V and J are TRBV23-1 and TRBJ2-1; 10 bases agree with TRBD2. TRBV23-1 is identified as an open reading frame with a role that is uncertain. This CDR3 is built from 17 residues. V lost 3 bases, J lost 2 bases, and 7 bases stayed unmatched. The CDR3 region is CASSHPPLAGTYNEQFF. The CDR3 DNA reads as TGCGCCAGCAGTCACCCTCCACTAGCGGGAACCTACAATGAGCAGTTCTTC.

The rearrangement joins TRBV27 to TRBJ2-7, with TRBD2 identical over 15 bases. Per germline, CDR1 MNHEY and CDR2 SMNVEV (reference sequence). The CDR3 loop spans 18 amino acids. J was trimmed by 3 bases and V by 2 bases; bases with no gene match: 8. This chain's CDR3 is CASSLTGTSGGTGYEQYF. The CDR3 DNA sequence: TGTGCCAGCAGTTTAACAGGGACTAGCGGGGGGACGGGCTACGAGCAGTACTTC.